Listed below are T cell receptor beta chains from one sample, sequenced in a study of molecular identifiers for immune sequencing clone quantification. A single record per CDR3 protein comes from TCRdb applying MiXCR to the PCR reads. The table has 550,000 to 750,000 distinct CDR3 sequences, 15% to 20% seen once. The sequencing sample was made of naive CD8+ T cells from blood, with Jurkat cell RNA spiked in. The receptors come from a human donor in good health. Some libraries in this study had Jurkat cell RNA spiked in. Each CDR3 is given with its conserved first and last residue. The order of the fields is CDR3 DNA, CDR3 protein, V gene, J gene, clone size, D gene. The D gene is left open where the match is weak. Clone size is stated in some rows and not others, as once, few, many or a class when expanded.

TGTGCCAGTACCGGGACAGGGGGCTATCAGCCCCAGCATTTT	CASTGTGGYQPQHF	TRBV19	TRBJ1-5	many	TRBD1
TGTGCCAGCAGCTTAGACGGGATTAAGCGGGGTGCCTACGAGCAGTACTTC	CASSLDGIKRGAYEQYF	TRBV7-2	TRBJ2-7	many	TRBD2
TGTGCCAGCAGCTTGAGTGCGACAGATACGCAGTATTTT	CASSLSATDTQYF	TRBV5-6	TRBJ2-3	many	NA
TGTGCCAGTAGCCTGGGATCCGGCTATGGCTACACCTTC	CASSLGSGYGYTF	TRBV19	TRBJ1-2	few	NA
TGCAGTGCTCCCACAGACAGGAGCCAAGAGACCCAGTACTTC	CSAPTDRSQETQYF	TRBV20-1	TRBJ2-5	NA	NA
TGTGCCAGCAGCTTCTCGGGACAGCTTAATGAAAAACTGTTTTTT	CASSFSGQLNEKLFF	TRBV7-8	TRBJ1-4	NA	TRBD1
TGTGCCTGGAGTACAGGGGATAAATCGTACGAGCAGTACTTC	CAWSTGDKSYEQYF	TRBV30	TRBJ2-7	many	TRBD1
TGTGCCAGCAGTTACCTAGCTAGAAGCACAGATACGCAGTATTTT	CASSYLARSTDTQYF	TRBV6-6	TRBJ2-3	many	NA
TGTGCCAGCAGCTTAGAAGACCCGGGGGTCCTCACAGATACGCAGTATTTT	CASSLEDPGVLTDTQYF	TRBV7-8	TRBJ2-3	many	NA
TGTGCCAGCAGTGAGGAAGGGGATTTCTCTGCGGCTTTCTTT	CASSEEGDFSAAFF	TRBV6-1	TRBJ1-1	few	NA
TGTGCCAGCAGTTTACCTAGCGGGGTCTCCGAGCAGTACTTC	CASSLPSGVSEQYF	TRBV28	TRBJ2-7	many	TRBD2
TGTGCAACCCAACGGGGTGAAGCTTTCTTT	CATQRGEAFF	TRBV2	TRBJ1-1	many	NA
TGTGCCAGTACCCAGGACTACTATGGCTACACCTTC	CASTQDYYGYTF	TRBV19	TRBJ1-2	many	NA
TGTGCCAGCAGCCAAGTAAACATTGAGACCCAGTACTTC	CASSQVNIETQYF	TRBV14	TRBJ2-5	many	NA
TGTGCCAGCAGCTTTGGGGTCGGGGATACGCAGTATTTT	CASSFGVGDTQYF	TRBV7-9	TRBJ2-3	many	NA
TGTGCCAGCAGCTTCTGGTCAGGGGTTTTTCCAGATACGCAGTATTTT	CASSFWSGVFPDTQYF	TRBV5-4	TRBJ2-3	many	NA
TGTGCCAGCAGTTACCTACAGGGAGGTCCTGAAGCTTTCTTT	CASSYLQGGPEAFF	TRBV6-5	TRBJ1-1	many	NA
TGTGCCAGCAGTTTTTCCGCTATGGGGCCAGGGGCCGGAGGAGGTGAAGCTTTCTTT	CASSFSAMGPGAGGGEAFF	TRBV12-3/TRBV12-4	TRBJ1-1	few	NA
TGTGCCAGCAGCTTACCCCTGGAACCTTCGACTAGCGGCACAGATACGCAGTATTTT	CASSLPLEPSTSGTDTQYF	TRBV7-9	TRBJ2-3	many	TRBD2
TGTGCCAGCAGCAGACAGATGGAAGCTTTCTTT	CASSRQMEAFF	TRBV2	TRBJ1-1	few	NA
TGTGCCAGTAGTATAATAGGGGCTATTGGCCAAGGCGTTGAAGCTTTCTTT	CASSIIGAIGQGVEAFF	TRBV19	TRBJ1-1	NA	NA
TGTGCCAGCAGCGTAACACCGGGGACGAACACCGGGGAGCTGTTTTTT	CASSVTPGTNTGELFF	TRBV9	TRBJ2-2	NA	NA
TGTGCCAGCAGCCTGGGACAGCCGGAGGATGAGCAGTTCTTC	CASSLGQPEDEQFF	TRBV5-4	TRBJ2-1	few	TRBD1
TGTGCCAGCAAGGCTAGCGGGCTTGATACGCAGTATTTT	CASKASGLDTQYF	TRBV28	TRBJ2-3	many	TRBD2
TGTGCCAGCCTCCACCCGGAAGGCTACACCGGGGAGCTGTTTTTT	CASLHPEGYTGELFF	TRBV7-9	TRBJ2-2	few	NA
TGTGCCACCGGAGGGCTAGGCACCGGGGAGCTGTTTTTT	CATGGLGTGELFF	TRBV15	TRBJ2-2	many	NA
TGTGCCAGCAGCTTGGCCCGGGACAGGAATGCACCCCTCCACTTT	CASSLARDRNAPLHF	TRBV5-6	TRBJ1-6	many	TRBD1
TGTGCCTGGAGCCCAGGGGAGGACACAGATACGCAGTATTTT	CAWSPGEDTDTQYF	TRBV30	TRBJ2-3	many	NA
TGTGCCAGCAGCTTATTATTAGGGGGCGCCGGGGAGGAGACCCGGTACTTC	CASSLLLGGAGEETRYF	TRBV7-7	TRBJ2-5	NA	NA
TGCGCCAGCAGCCAAAGGGGGCCTAGCACAGATACGCAGTATTTT	CASSQRGPSTDTQYF	TRBV4-3	TRBJ2-3	few	TRBD1
TGTGCCACCAGCACCGAACGGACAGCGGGTTATGAAAAACTGTTTTTT	CATSTERTAGYEKLFF	TRBV15	TRBJ1-4	many	NA
TGCAGTGCTAGTCTTCTGGCGAACACAGATACGCAGTATTTT	CSASLLANTDTQYF	TRBV20-1	TRBJ2-3	many	NA
TGTGCCAGCAGTTTAATTAGCCAAGAGACCCAGTACTTC	CASSLISQETQYF	TRBV27	TRBJ2-5	many	NA
TGCGCCAGCAGTGAGGGGACGGCCACCGGGGAGCTGTTTTTT	CASSEGTATGELFF	TRBV10-2	TRBJ2-2	NA	NA
TGCGCCAGCAGCCCCATGGGGGGGCAATCCTACGAGCAGTACTTC	CASSPMGGQSYEQYF	TRBV4-3	TRBJ2-7	many	NA
TGTGCCAGCAGTGAAAGAGGGACAGGGAGTTGGACCGGGGAGCTGTTTTTT	CASSERGTGSWTGELFF	TRBV6-1	TRBJ2-2	NA	TRBD1
TGTGCCAGCAGTTTATATAAAGGGGGTACGGGGGAGCAGTACTTC	CASSLYKGGTGEQYF	TRBV27	TRBJ2-7	few	NA
TGTGCCAGCAGTGAAGGCCTTCTCTATAGCAATCAGCTCCAGCATTTT	CASSEGLLYSNQLQHF	TRBV6-1	TRBJ1-5	NA	NA
TGTGCCAGCTCTCCCCGACATCTGAACACTGAAGCTTTCTTT	CASSPRHLNTEAFF	TRBV6-1	TRBJ1-1	many	NA
TGTGCCAGCAGCCAAGATGAAGGGGCGGCGGTTTCGACCTACGAGCAGTACTTC	CASSQDEGAAVSTYEQYF	TRBV4-2	TRBJ2-7	few	NA
TGTGCCACCAGCAGGGCGGGACTTCTCTCCTACGAGCAGTACTTC	CATSRAGLLSYEQYF	TRBV15	TRBJ2-7	NA	NA
TGTGCCTGGAGTGTACTAAGCCTGCGTGAGTTCATGAACACTGAAGCTTTCTTT	CAWSVLSLREFMNTEAFF	TRBV30	TRBJ1-1	few	NA
TGTGCCAGTAGTGATAACCGACTAGCGGGAGGGTACGAGCAGTACTTC	CASSDNRLAGGYEQYF	TRBV19	TRBJ2-7	many	TRBD2
TGCGCCAGCAGCCACCGCCAGGAAAACTACGAGCAGTACTTC	CASSHRQENYEQYF	TRBV4-1	TRBJ2-7	few	NA
TGTGCCAGCAGGGGACAGGGGATAAACAATGAGCAGTTCTTC	CASRGQGINNEQFF	TRBV6-6	TRBJ2-1	few	TRBD1
TGTGCCAGCAGTTGGACAGGGAGTAATGCCAAAAACATTCAGTACTTC	CASSWTGSNAKNIQYF	TRBV27	TRBJ2-4	many	TRBD1
TGTGCCAGTAGTATGATAGCGGGGGCGACTGAGCAGTTCTTC	CASSMIAGATEQFF	TRBV19	TRBJ2-1	few	TRBD2
TGTGCCAGCAGTCCAACAAGGCCTCCCTACGGATCCTACAATGAGCAGTTCTTC	CASSPTRPPYGSYNEQFF	TRBV14	TRBJ2-1	many	NA
TGTGCCAGCAGCTTATATGGGGGCGGGGACACTGAAGCTTTCTTT	CASSLYGGGDTEAFF	TRBV11-2	TRBJ1-1	few	NA
TGTGCCAGCAGCTTCTCTTCGAGGTACGAGCAGTACTTC	CASSFSSRYEQYF	TRBV5-6	TRBJ2-7	many	NA
TGTGCCAGCAGCCAAGATCCCTACGCCTACAATGAGCAGTTCTTC	CASSQDPYAYNEQFF	TRBV14	TRBJ2-1	many	NA
TGTGCCTGGAGGTGGACTAGCGGGGCTACCGGGGAGCTGTTTTTT	CAWRWTSGATGELFF	TRBV30	TRBJ2-2	NA	TRBD2
TGTGCCAGTCAAGACAGCTTATACACAGATACGCAGTATTTT	CASQDSLYTDTQYF	TRBV12-3/TRBV12-4	TRBJ2-3	many	NA
TGCAGCGTTGATAATCCAGGGTTGAATGAGCAGTTCTTC	CSVDNPGLNEQFF	TRBV29-1	TRBJ2-1	many	NA
TGCAGTGCGGTCCGGACCGGGGAGCTGTTTTTT	CSAVRTGELFF	TRBV20-1	TRBJ2-2	many	NA
TGCGCCAGCAGGCAGGGTCCCCTCTACAATGAGCAGTTCTTC	CASRQGPLYNEQFF	TRBV4-1	TRBJ2-1	many	NA
TGTGCCAGCAGTTCCGGGACGGTGGGGACTGAAGCTTTCTTT	CASSSGTVGTEAFF	TRBV12-3/TRBV12-4	TRBJ1-1	few	NA
TGTGCCAGCAGCCCAATCATTCAGGGCGAAGAGACCCAGTACTTC	CASSPIIQGEETQYF	TRBV7-9	TRBJ2-5	many	NA
TGCAGTGCTAGCCCCTGGACGGCCCTATCTGGGGCCAACGTCCTGACTTTC	CSASPWTALSGANVLTF	TRBV20-1	TRBJ2-6	many	NA
TGTGCCAGCAGTCACAGGGGGCGAGGAGCTTTCTTT	CASSHRGRGAFF	TRBV12-3/TRBV12-4	TRBJ1-1	many	TRBD1